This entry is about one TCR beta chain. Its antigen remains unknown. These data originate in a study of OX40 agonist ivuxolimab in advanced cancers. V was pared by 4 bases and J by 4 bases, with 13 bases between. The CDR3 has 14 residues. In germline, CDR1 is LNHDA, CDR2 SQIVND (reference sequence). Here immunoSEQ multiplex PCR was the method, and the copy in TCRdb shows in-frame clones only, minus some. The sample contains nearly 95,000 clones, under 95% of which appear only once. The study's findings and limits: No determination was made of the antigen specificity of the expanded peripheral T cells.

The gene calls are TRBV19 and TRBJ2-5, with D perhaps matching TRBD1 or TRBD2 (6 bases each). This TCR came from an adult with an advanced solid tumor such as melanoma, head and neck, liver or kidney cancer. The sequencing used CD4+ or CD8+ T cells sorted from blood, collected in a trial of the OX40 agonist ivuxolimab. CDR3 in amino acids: CASSTQGRIETQYF. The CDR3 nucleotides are TGTGCCAGTAGTACCCAGGGGAGGATAGAGACCCAGTACTTC.